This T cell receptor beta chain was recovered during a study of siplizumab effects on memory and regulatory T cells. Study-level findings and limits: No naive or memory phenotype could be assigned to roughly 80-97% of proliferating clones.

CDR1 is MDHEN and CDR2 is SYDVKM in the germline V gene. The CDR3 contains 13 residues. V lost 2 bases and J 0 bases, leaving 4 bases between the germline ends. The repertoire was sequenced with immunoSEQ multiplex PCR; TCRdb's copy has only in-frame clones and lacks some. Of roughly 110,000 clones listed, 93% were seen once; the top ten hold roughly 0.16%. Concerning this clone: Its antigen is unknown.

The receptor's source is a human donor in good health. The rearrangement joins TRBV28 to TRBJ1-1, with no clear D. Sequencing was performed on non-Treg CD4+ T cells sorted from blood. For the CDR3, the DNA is TGTGCCAGCAGTTTAATATTGAACACTGAAGCTTTCTTT. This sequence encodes CASSLILNTEAFF. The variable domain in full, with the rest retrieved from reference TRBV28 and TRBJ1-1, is DVKVTQSSRYLVKRTGEKVFLECVQDMDHENMFWYRQDPGLGLRLIYFSYDVKMKEKGDIPEGYSVSREKKERFSLILESASTNQTSMYLCASSLILNTEAFFGQGTRLTVV.